These 4 T cell receptor beta chains came from one sample sequenced in a study of blood T cell repertoires in COVID-19. The data were produced by immunoSEQ multiplex PCR, yet TCRdb's version contains in-frame clones alone and is incomplete. Of 70,000 to 100,000 clones in the sample, about 80% were seen once. The material sequenced was peripheral blood. All receptors come from a woman in her fifties or sixties with acute or convalescent COVID-19.

The chain has TRBV9 and TRBJ1-1; 7 bases map to TRBD1. Germline CDR1 SGDLS, CDR2 YYNGEE. V shed 2 bases, J shed 3 bases, and the junction held 4 bases outside the gene matches. This CDR3 contains 14 residues. The CDR3 protein is CASSVGGGDTEAFF. As DNA, the CDR3 is TGTGCCAGCAGCGTCGGAGGGGGCGACACTGAAGCTTTCTTT.

The chain links TRBV6-5 to TRBJ2-3, with TRBD1 matching 7 bases. The V segment lost 6 bases and the J segment 0 bases; nucleotides outside the gene matches: 3. Germline-derived CDR1 and CDR2 are MNHEY and SVGAGI. This CDR3 is 14 amino acids long. Here the CDR3 DNA reads TGTGCCAGCAGACAGGGGCAAAGCACAGATACGCAGTATTTT. As protein: CASRQGQSTDTQYF.

The chain uses TRBV6-1 and TRBJ2-7; tentatively, D is TRBD1 (5 bases). From germline, CDR1 is MNHNS and CDR2 SASEGT. V lost 3 bases, J lost 5 bases, and 20 bases lay in between. The CDR3 length is 16 residues. The CDR3 loop is CASSDFPTRRGNEQYF. The CDR3, as DNA: TGTGCCAGCAGTGATTTCCCCACCCGAAGGGGTAACGAGCAGTACTTC.

This clone was observed a handful of times. This chain uses TRBV27 with TRBJ1-2; possible D gene TRBD1, 6 bases. CDR3 length equals 11 residues. Germline V lookup: CDR1 MNHEY, CDR2 SMNVEV (reference sequence). V dropped 10 bases and J dropped 4 bases, with 10 bases sitting between them. The CDR3 is CATRGGYGYTF. CDR3 coding DNA: TGTGCCACCCGAGGGGGCTATGGCTACACCTTC.